Presented here are 22 T cell receptor beta chains from one specimen sequenced in a study of sequential checkpoint blockade in melanoma (dated by TCRdb to between 2018 and 2021). Library preparation was by the immunoSEQ multiplex PCR assay. This is the immuneACCESS table as TCRdb keeps it, with only in-frame sequences that have V and J called. A part of the clones is gone; compared with another copy, unresolved V genes explain less than half, and the rest is unexplained. The sample table records under 45,000 clones; around four fifths of these occur just once. The ten top clones hold roughly 6% of the sample. This sample's treatment or condition label indicates: randomized to nivolumab then ipilimumab (arm A) or the reverse (arm B). Source: CD8+ T cells sorted from blood (inferred from file names), taken from a patient given nivolumab and ipilimumab in sequence. The receptors come from a human donor with melanoma.

This chain joins TRBV7-9 and TRBJ1-1, with D maybe TRBD1 (5 bases). Deletions cut 3 bases from V and 4 bases from J, with 6 bases between. The CDR3 contains 12 residues. The germline V gene encodes CDR1 SEHNR and CDR2 FQNEAQ (reference sequence). The CDR3: CASSFQGTEAFF. The DNA of the CDR3 is TGTGCCAGCAGCTTCCAGGGCACTGAAGCTTTCTTT.

V gene TRBV13 combines with J gene TRBJ2-5; TRBD2 matches at 7 bases. J lost 2 bases, V lost 4 bases, and 4 bases had no gene match. Germline-derived CDR1 and CDR2 are PRHDT and FYEKMQ (reference sequence). The CDR3 is 14 amino acids. Here the CDR3 reads CASSSERGQETQYF. Written as DNA, the CDR3 is TGTGCCAGCAGCTCCGAGCGGGGACAAGAGACCCAGTACTTC. Complete variable domain (other parts from reference TRBV13 and TRBJ2-5): AAGVIQSPRHLIKEKRETATLKCYPIPRHDTVYWYQQGPGQDPQFLISFYEKMQSDKGSIPDRFSAQQFSDYHSELNMSSLELGDSALYFCASSSERGQETQYFGPGTRLLVL.

The DNA of the CDR3 is TGTGCCAGCAGTCTAGCGGGAGGGTCCTACAATGAGCAGTTCTTC. It specifies CASSLAGGSYNEQFF. This chain connects TRBV27 to TRBJ2-1; TRBD2 agrees at 12 bases. The CDR3 runs to 15 residues. The germline V gene has CDR1 MNHEY and CDR2 SMNVEV (reference sequence). V shed 5 bases, J shed 1 base, and the junction held 0 bases outside the gene matches.

The chain is built from TRBV5-6 and TRBJ2-5, with 15 bases aligning to TRBD2. Trimming removed 4 bases from V and 11 bases from J; junction bases left unmatched: 9. CDR1 is SGHDT and CDR2 is YYEEEE in the germline V gene. CDR3 length: 15 residues. In DNA, the CDR3 is TGTGCCAGCAGCGAGGGACTAGCGGGGGGACCCGGGCAGTACTTC. Protein product: CASSEGLAGGPGQYF.

The chain joins TRBV29-1 to TRBJ2-7, with 8 nucleotides matching TRBD2. Trimming took 3 bases from V and 0 from J; bases not matched to a gene: 10. The CDR3 has 16 amino acids. Germline CDR1 SQVTM, CDR2 ANQGSEA. As DNA, the CDR3 is TGCAGCGTTGAGAGGTGGGTAGCGGGAAACTCCTACGAGCAGTACTTC. It translates to CSVERWVAGNSYEQYF.

The chain links TRBV19 to TRBJ1-1; D is ambiguous. Trimming cost V 5 bases and J 1 base, with 8 bases left between them. CDR1 and CDR2 from the germline V gene are LNHDA and SQIVND (reference sequence). The CDR3 consists of 13 residues. CDR3 region: CASSLLGNTEAFF. The CDR3 region has the DNA TGTGCCAGTAGTCTCCTCGGGAACACTGAAGCTTTCTTT. The whole variable domain, filled in from reference TRBV19 and TRBJ1-1, reads DGGITQSPKYLFRKEGQNVTLSCEQNLNHDAMYWYRQDPGQGLRLIYYSQIVNDFQKGDIAEGYSVSREKKESFPLTVTSAQKNPTAFYLCASSLLGNTEAFFGQGTRLTVV.

The gene calls are TRBV6-6 and TRBJ1-2; TRBD1 matches at 10 bases. The CDR3 has 16 amino acids. Trimming removed 6 bases from V and 5 bases from J; junction bases left unmatched: 12. Germline V gives CDR1 MNHNY, CDR2 SVGAGI (reference sequence). The CDR3 nucleotides are TGTGCCAGCAGCCCCGGGACAGGGGATGAGGGGTATGGCTACACCTTC. This encodes CASSPGTGDEGYGYTF.

The rearrangement links TRBV6-1 to TRBJ1-2; 10 bases fit TRBD1. Germline V CDR1 and CDR2: MNHNS, SASEGT. There are 16 residues in the CDR3. After removal of 0 bases from V and 6 bases from J, the junction contained 7 bases not matched to a gene. Here the CDR3 reads CASSEASGTGADGYTF. The CDR3 DNA sequence: TGTGCCAGCAGTGAAGCCTCCGGGACAGGGGCCGATGGCTACACCTTC.

This chain connects TRBV11-3 to TRBJ2-3, with TRBD1 matching 8 bases. V lost 3 bases, J lost 9 bases, and 2 bases stayed unmatched. Germline CDR1 SGHNT, CDR2 YENEEA. The CDR3 has 12 amino acids. The CDR3 sequence: CASSLAGGTQYF. DNA of the CDR3: TGTGCCAGCAGCTTGGCAGGGGGCACGCAGTATTTT.

This clone was seen only once. V and J are TRBV7-9 and TRBJ1-3; 7 nucleotides agree with TRBD1. The V and J ends lost 2 bases and 7 bases, in that order; junction bases with no gene match: 8. The germline gives CDR1 SEHNR, CDR2 FQNEAQ (reference sequence). CDR3 length: 15 amino acids. The CDR3 region is CASSLTGTDSNTIYF. Written as DNA, the CDR3 is TGTGCCAGCAGCTTAACCGGGACAGACAGCAACACCATATATTTT.

This clone is termed medium-sized. In nucleotides, the CDR3 is TGTGCCAGCAGTGAAGCGGGAACAGATACGCAGTATTTT. It is translated as CASSEAGTDTQYF. The rearrangement uses TRBV6-4 and TRBJ2-3; TRBD2 matches 7 bases. CDR3 length equals 13 residues. Germline V gene lookup returns CDR1 MRHNA and CDR2 SNTAGT. J gave up 3 bases and V 3 bases, and 0 bases lay outside the gene matches.

The rearrangement links TRBV5-4 to TRBJ1-1, with D tentatively TRBD1 (5 bases). V lost 1 base, J lost 0 bases, and 10 bases lay in between. The germline V gene has CDR1 SGHNT and CDR2 YYREEE (reference sequence). The CDR3 is 15 residues long. The DNA of the CDR3 is TGTGCCAGCAGCTTGAGCCGGGGGATGAACACTGAAGCTTTCTTT. Amino acids: CASSLSRGMNTEAFF.

The chain recombines TRBV28 with TRBJ2-7; possible D gene TRBD2, 5 bases. The CDR3 spans 17 residues. Germline V gives CDR1 MDHEN, CDR2 SYDVKM. V was trimmed by 9 bases and J by 4 bases, leaving 28 bases between them. CDR3 sequence: CASQLEGGDGFFYEQYF. In nucleotides, the CDR3 is TGTGCCAGTCAACTAGAGGGTGGCGACGGATTCTTTTACGAGCAGTACTTC.

The CDR3 DNA reads as TGTGCCAGCAGCTCCCCTCCCAGGGTGGATTCACCCCTCCACTTT. It yields the protein CASSSPPRVDSPLHF. The rearrangement joins TRBV5-6 to TRBJ1-6; TRBD1 is a possible D gene (5 bases). Germline V CDR1 and CDR2: SGHDT, YYEEEE. The CDR3 covers 15 residues. V was cut by 3 bases and J by 8 bases, with 15 bases left in between. Full variable domain (outside the CDR3, taken from reference TRBV5-6 and TRBJ1-6): DAGVTQSPTHLIKTRGQQVTLRCSPKSGHDTVSWYQQALGQGPQFIFQYYEEEERQRGNFPDRFSGHQFPNYSSELNVNALLLGDSALYLCASSSPPRVDSPLHFGNGTRLTVT.

V is TRBV27 and J is TRBJ2-3, with 8 bases matching TRBD1. The V and J ends lost 5 bases and 0 bases, in that order; junction bases with no gene match: 4. CDR3 length: 15 amino acids. The germline CDR1 and CDR2 sequences are MNHEY and SMNVEV (reference sequence). The CDR3: CASSPDRGSTDTQYF. CDR3 DNA sequence: TGTGCCAGCAGTCCCGACAGGGGTAGCACAGATACGCAGTATTTT.

This chain links TRBV19 with TRBJ2-4, with no clear D. The V gene lost 2 bases and the J gene lost 2 bases, with 7 bases spanning the gap. The CDR3 runs 14 residues. Germline values: CDR1 LNHDA, CDR2 SQIVND (reference sequence). The DNA of the CDR3 is TGTGCCAGTAGTATACCCGAGCCCAAAAACATTCAGTACTTC. This translates into CASSIPEPKNIQYF.

The chain uses TRBV7-9 and TRBJ2-1; 7 bases line up with TRBD1. Trimming at V came to 4 bases and at J to 3 bases, leaving 6 bases not matched to a gene. Germline CDR1 is SEHNR and CDR2 is FQNEAQ (reference sequence). The CDR3 consists of 15 residues. CDR3 coding DNA: TGTGCCAGCAGCTCCCCTGGGGACAGCTACAATGAGCAGTTCTTC. It encodes CASSSPGDSYNEQFF.

The J gene is TRBJ2-5, the V gene TRBV30; 7 bases line up with TRBD2. The CDR3 spans 15 residues. CDR1 is GTSNPN, CDR2 SVGIG, per germline (reference sequence). V lost 3 bases and J lost 1; bases outside the gene matches: 8. The CDR3 sequence is CAWSEGASGQETQYF. Written as DNA, the CDR3 is TGTGCCTGGAGCGAAGGTGCTAGCGGCCAAGAGACCCAGTACTTC.

The V gene is TRBV13, the J gene TRBJ1-5; a weak D match, TRBD1 (6 bases). Trimming shortened V by 0 bases and J by 7 bases, and 10 bases separated the two germline ends. This CDR3 is 14 amino acids long. CDR1 is PRHDT and CDR2 is FYEKMQ in the germline V gene (reference sequence). The chain's CDR3 is CASSLGQGVQPQHF. The DNA for the CDR3 is TGTGCCAGCAGCTTAGGACAGGGTGTCCAGCCCCAGCATTTT.

The genes are TRBV27 and TRBJ1-1, with unresolved D. Trimming stripped 5 bases from V and 6 bases from J, with 13 bases between. Germline CDR1 and CDR2: MNHEY and SMNVEV (reference sequence). CDR3 length equals 13 residues. The DNA of the CDR3 is TGTGCCAGCAGTGGTATGAGTTTCGCTGAAGCTTTCTTT. Translation: CASSGMSFAEAFF.

The chain recombines TRBV7-9 with TRBJ1-1, with a tentative D call TRBD1 (6 bases). V was clipped by 5 bases and J by 6 bases, with 10 bases between them. CDR1 SEHNR and CDR2 FQNEAQ come from the germline V gene (reference sequence). The CDR3 has 12 amino acids. The CDR3 region is CASSRGGPEAFF. CDR3 coding DNA: TGTGCCAGCAGCCGCGGGGGGCCTGAAGCTTTCTTT.

The V gene is TRBV15, the J gene TRBJ1-6; maybe TRBD1 (6 bases). The germline gives CDR1 LNHNV, CDR2 YYDKDF (reference sequence). V was clipped by 0 bases and J by 9 bases, with 12 bases between them. This CDR3 is 15 amino acids long. CDR3 DNA: TGTGCCACCAGCAGAGATCTGGGGGCAGGTTCACCCCTCCACTTT. This translates into CATSRDLGAGSPLHF.